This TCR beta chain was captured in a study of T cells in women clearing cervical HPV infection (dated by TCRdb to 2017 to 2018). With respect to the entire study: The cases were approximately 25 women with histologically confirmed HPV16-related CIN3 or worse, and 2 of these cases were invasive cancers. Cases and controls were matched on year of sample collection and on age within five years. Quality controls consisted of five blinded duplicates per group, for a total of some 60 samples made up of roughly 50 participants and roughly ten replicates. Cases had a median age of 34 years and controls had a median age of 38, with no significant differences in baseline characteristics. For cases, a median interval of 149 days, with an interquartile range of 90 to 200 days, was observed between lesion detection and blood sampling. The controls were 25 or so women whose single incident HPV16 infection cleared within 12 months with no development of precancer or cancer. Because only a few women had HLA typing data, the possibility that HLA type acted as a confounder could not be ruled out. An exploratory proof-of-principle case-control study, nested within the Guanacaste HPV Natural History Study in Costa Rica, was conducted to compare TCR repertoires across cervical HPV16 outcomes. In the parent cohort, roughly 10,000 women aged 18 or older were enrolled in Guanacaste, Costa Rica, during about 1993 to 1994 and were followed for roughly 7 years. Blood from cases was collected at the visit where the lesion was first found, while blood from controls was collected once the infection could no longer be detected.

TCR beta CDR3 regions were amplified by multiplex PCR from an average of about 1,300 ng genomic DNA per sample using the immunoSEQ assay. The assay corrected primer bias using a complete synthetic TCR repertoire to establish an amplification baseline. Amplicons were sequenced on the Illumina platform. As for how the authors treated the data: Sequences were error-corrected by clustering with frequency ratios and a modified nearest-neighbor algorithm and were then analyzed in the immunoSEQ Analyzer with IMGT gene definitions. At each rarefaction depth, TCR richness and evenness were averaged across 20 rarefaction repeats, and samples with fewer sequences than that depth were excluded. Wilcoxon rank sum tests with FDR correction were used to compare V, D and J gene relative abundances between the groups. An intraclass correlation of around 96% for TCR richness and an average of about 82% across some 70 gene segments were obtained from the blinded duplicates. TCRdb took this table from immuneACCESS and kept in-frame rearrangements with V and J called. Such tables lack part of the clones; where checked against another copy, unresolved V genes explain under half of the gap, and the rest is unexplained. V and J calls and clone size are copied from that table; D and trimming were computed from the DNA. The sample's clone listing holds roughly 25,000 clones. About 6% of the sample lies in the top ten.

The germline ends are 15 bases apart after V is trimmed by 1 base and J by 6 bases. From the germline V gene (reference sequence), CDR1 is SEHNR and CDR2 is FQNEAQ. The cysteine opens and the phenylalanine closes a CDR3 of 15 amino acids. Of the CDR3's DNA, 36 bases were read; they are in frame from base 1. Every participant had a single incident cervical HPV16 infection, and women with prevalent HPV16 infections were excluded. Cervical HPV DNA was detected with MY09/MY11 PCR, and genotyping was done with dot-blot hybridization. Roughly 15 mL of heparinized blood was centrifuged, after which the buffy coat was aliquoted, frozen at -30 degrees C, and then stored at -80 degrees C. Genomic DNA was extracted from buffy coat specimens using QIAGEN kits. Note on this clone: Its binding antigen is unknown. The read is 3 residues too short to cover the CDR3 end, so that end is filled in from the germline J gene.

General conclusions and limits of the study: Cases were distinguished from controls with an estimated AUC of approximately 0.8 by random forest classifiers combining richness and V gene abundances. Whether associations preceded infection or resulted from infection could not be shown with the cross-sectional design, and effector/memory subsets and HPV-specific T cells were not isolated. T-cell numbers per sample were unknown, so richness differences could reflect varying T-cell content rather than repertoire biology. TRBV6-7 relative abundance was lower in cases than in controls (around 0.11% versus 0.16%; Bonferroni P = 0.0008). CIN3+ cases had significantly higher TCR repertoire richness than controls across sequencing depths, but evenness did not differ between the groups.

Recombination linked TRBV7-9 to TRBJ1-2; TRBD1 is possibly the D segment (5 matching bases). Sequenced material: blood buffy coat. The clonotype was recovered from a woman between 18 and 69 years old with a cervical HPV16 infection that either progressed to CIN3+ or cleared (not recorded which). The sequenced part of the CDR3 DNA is TGTGCCAGCAGCTTAGAGCAGGGAAGGTGGAATGGC. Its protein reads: CASSLEQGRWNG. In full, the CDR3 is CASSLEQGRWNGYTF.